The 15 T cell receptor beta chains given below trace back to one sample, sequenced in a study of spatial heterogeneity in lung cancer (dated 2019 in TCRdb). To prepare the library, 5' RACE was applied. The instrument given in TCRdb is NextSeq 500. TCRdb's own reprocessing of the public reads used fastp at Q25 and MiXCR and kept productive beta chains. A single entry per CDR3 protein holds the most common genes and DNA from its merged rows. In this sample the table shows about 23,000 distinct CDR3 sequences, 4.7% of which occur a single time. The top ten constitute about 5% of the sample. The meaning of the sample's time point label: sample taken at primary tumor resection. Whole RNA extracted from tumor and nontumor lung tissue, or from cryopreserved PBMC samples, was used for TCR sequencing without cell sorting. The material sequenced was PBMCs, taken at surgery. The receptors were gathered from a male donor with early-stage non-small cell lung cancer.

Ten or more counts support this clonotype. The V and J genes are TRBV20-1 and TRBJ1-4; TRBD1 agrees at 12 bases. Unmatched junction bases numbered 0, after V lost 3 bases and J lost 7 bases. Per germline, CDR1 DFQATT and CDR2 SNEGSKA (reference sequence). This CDR3 has 13 amino acids. CDR3 coding DNA: TGCAGTGCTAGGGGACAGGGGGCTGAAAAACTGTTTTTT. This codes for CSARGQGAEKLFF.

This clonotype was counted ten times or more. The chain couples TRBV27 to TRBJ1-5; D is possibly TRBD1 (6 bases). CDR3 length: 16 residues. The V gene's germline CDR1 is MNHEY and CDR2 SMNVEV (reference sequence). V was pared by 5 bases and J by 3 bases, with 17 bases between. CDR3: CASSTRQTGPNQPQHF. The CDR3 nucleotides read TGTGCCAGCAGTACCCGACAAACAGGGCCCAATCAGCCCCAGCATTTT.

The sample holds many counts of this clonotype. The chain has TRBV2 and TRBJ2-1; TRBD2 aligns across 14 bases. The V and J ends lost 5 bases and 8 bases, in that order; junction bases with no gene match: 5. CDR3 length equals 15 residues. Germline lookup yields CDR1 SNHLY and CDR2 FYNNEI. Here the CDR3 reads CASSKGTSGGDEQFF. The CDR3 nucleotides read TGTGCCAGCAGTAAAGGGACTAGCGGGGGCGATGAGCAGTTCTTC.

This clonotype is medium-sized in the sample. This chain uses TRBV5-1 with TRBJ1-1; 7 bases align to TRBD1. This CDR3 is built from 17 residues. CDR1 and CDR2 from the germline V gene are SGHRS and YFSETQ. J gave up 0 bases and V 1 base, and 9 bases lay outside the gene matches. The CDR3 loop reads CASSLRGTDRLNTEAFF. CDR3 DNA: TGCGCCAGCAGCTTGCGCGGGACAGACAGATTGAACACTGAAGCTTTCTTT.

At least ten counts were recorded for this clonotype. This rearrangement joins TRBV2 to TRBJ1-2; no clear D. Trimming removed 5 bases at V and 0 bases at J, with 10 bases between. The CDR3 covers 14 residues. Per germline, CDR1 SNHLY and CDR2 FYNNEI. CDR3 loop: CASSIGRANYGYTF. CDR3 DNA sequence: TGTGCCAGCAGTATCGGACGGGCTAACTATGGCTACACCTTC.

The rearrangement joins TRBV20-1 to TRBJ2-7; no firm D call. Germline CDR1 and CDR2: DFQATT and SNEGSKA (reference sequence). The V end lost 3 bases, the J end lost 3 bases, and 12 bases lay between the germline ends. The CDR3 runs 13 residues. The CDR3 reads CSARTKDGYEQYF. The CDR3 DNA follows: TGCAGTGCTAGGACCAAGGACGGCTACGAGCAGTACTTC.

This clonotype was observed at least ten times. The chain has TRBV5-1 and TRBJ1-2; D remains unclear. The V end was cut by 7 bases, the J end by 1 base, with 14 bases between. The CDR3 is 14 amino acids. Looked up from germline, CDR1 is SGHRS and CDR2 is YFSETQ. The CDR3 reads CASSRSGFNYGYTF. The CDR3 DNA reads TGCGCCAGCTCCCGGAGCGGGTTTAACTATGGCTACACCTTC.

This clonotype was seen many times. The limits of the CDR3 on the DNA are not certain, so only TCRdb's listed CDR3 is given. The chain has TRBV28 and TRBJ1-5. The CDR3 adds up to 15 amino acids, both ends counted. Germline values: CDR1 MDHEN, CDR2 SYDVKM. This chain's CDR3 is CASILGGNSNQPQHF.

This clonotype showed up many times. V is TRBV20-1 and J is TRBJ1-3; 8 positions agree with TRBD1. Per the germline V gene, CDR1 is DFQATT and CDR2 is SNEGSKA (reference sequence). V gave up 0 bases and J gave up 2 bases; unmatched junction bases: 15. The CDR3 spans 19 residues. CDR3 in amino acids: CSARDFGQGLISTGNTIYF. Here the CDR3 DNA reads TGCAGTGCTAGAGATTTCGGACAGGGATTAATATCAACTGGAAACACCATATATTTT.

This clonotype was recorded at least ten times. The chain has TRBV18 and TRBJ2-1, with D perhaps matching TRBD2 (5 bases). Per the germline V gene, CDR1 is KGHSH and CDR2 is LQKENI. The V end was cut by 5 bases, the J end by 3 bases, with 17 bases between. The CDR3 length is 16 residues. CDR3 sequence: CASSTRSRGFYNEQFF. CDR3 sequence (DNA): TGTGCCAGCTCAACCCGTTCCCGGGGATTCTACAATGAGCAGTTCTTC. Variable domain in full (rest from reference TRBV18 and TRBJ2-1): NAGVMQNPRHLVRRRGQEARLRCSPMKGHSHVYWYRQLPEEGLKFMVYLQKENIIDESGMPKERFSAEFPKEGPSILRIQQVVRGDSAAYFCASSTRSRGFYNEQFFGPGTRLTVL.

V usage is TRBV20-1 and J usage is TRBJ1-4; D uncertain. CDR3 length: 15 amino acids. The germline gives CDR1 DFQATT, CDR2 SNEGSKA (reference sequence). The ends were cut back, 0 bases at V and 0 bases at J, with 8 bases in the middle. CDR3 in DNA: TGCAGTGCTAGAGATCTCGGAGCAACTAATGAAAAACTGTTTTTT. Translated, it gives CSARDLGATNEKLFF.

There are many counts of this clonotype. The gene calls are TRBV7-9 and TRBJ2-2; D may match TRBD1 or TRBD2 (5 bases each). The V end lost 1 base, the J end lost 6 bases, and 9 bases lay between the germline ends. The CDR3 covers 14 residues. CDR1 is SEHNR and CDR2 is FQNEAQ in the germline V gene (reference sequence). CDR3 in DNA: TGTGCCAGCAGCTTAGTACTGGGGGCCGGGGAGCTGTTTTTT. This codes for CASSLVLGAGELFF.

This clonotype appeared many times. The chain combines TRBV5-1 with TRBJ2-6; D is unclear. This CDR3 comprises 16 residues. Germline assignment: CDR1 SGHRS and CDR2 YFSETQ. The V gene lost 4 bases and the J gene lost 0 bases, with 11 bases spanning the gap. CDR3 amino acids: CASSPDAGSGANVLTF. The CDR3 DNA follows: TGCGCCAGCAGCCCCGACGCAGGCTCTGGGGCCAACGTCCTGACTTTC.

This clonotype occurred many times. The chain combines TRBV5-8 with TRBJ2-5; D gene ambiguous. Trimming shortened V by 6 bases and J by 5 bases, and 17 bases separated the two germline ends. Germline lookup yields CDR1 SGHTS and CDR2 YDEGEE. There are 14 residues in the CDR3. The CDR3, as DNA: TGTGCCAGCACGAGGACCTCCGGTTGGGAGACCCAGTACTTC. Translated: CASTRTSGWETQYF.

This clonotype appeared many times. The V gene is TRBV18, the J gene TRBJ2-3; D call uncertain. V was shortened by 3 bases and J by 0 bases, with 7 bases between the two germline ends. The CDR3 length is 14 residues. Germline CDR1 KGHSH, CDR2 LQKENI. The CDR3 nucleotides are TGTGCCAGCTCACCTGCGCAGAGCACAGATACGCAGTATTTT. Its translation: CASSPAQSTDTQYF.